The rows below give T cell receptor beta chains drawn from one sample of a study of T-cell memory formation after mild COVID-19. TCRdb reprocessed the 5' RACE reads with MiXCR, giving one entry per CDR3 protein. The sample gives approximately 400,000 distinct CDR3 sequences, more than 15% of which show up once; under 25% is in the top ten. The sample comprised PBMCs or a T cell subset sorted from them (not recorded which). The receptors were sampled from a young man who had mild COVID-19 (a few samples of this study predate the infection). Cell type and time point are not known. Each CDR3 is given with its conserved first and last residue. Fields, in order: V gene, clone size, D gene, J gene, CDR3 protein, CDR3 DNA. A D gene is named only where the DNA matches it firmly. Only part of the rows carry a size: once, few, many, or a class if the clone is expanded.

V gene: TRBV6-2/TRBV6-3
clone size: -
D gene: TRBD2
J gene: TRBJ2-1
CDR3 protein: CASTALAGENEQFF
CDR3 DNA: TGTGCCAGCACCGCACTAGCGGGGGAGAATGAGCAGTTCTTC

V gene: TRBV11-1
clone size: once
D gene: -
J gene: TRBJ2-1
CDR3 protein: CASSLVGDEQFF
CDR3 DNA: TGTGCCAGCAGCTTAGTGGGCGATGAGCAGTTCTTC

V gene: TRBV6-5
clone size: few
D gene: -
J gene: TRBJ2-7
CDR3 protein: CASSTGRTSYEQYF
CDR3 DNA: TGTGCCAGCAGTACAGGGCGGACGAGCTACGAGCAGTACTTC

V gene: TRBV28
clone size: few
D gene: -
J gene: TRBJ2-3
CDR3 protein: CASRLTGTDTQYF
CDR3 DNA: TGTGCCAGCAGGCTTACTGGCACAGATACGCAGTATTTT

V gene: TRBV5-1
clone size: many
D gene: -
J gene: TRBJ1-6
CDR3 protein: CASSLIGGESPLHF
CDR3 DNA: TGCGCCAGCAGCTTGATCGGGGGTGAGTCACCCCTCCACTTT

V gene: TRBV7-8
clone size: -
D gene: TRBD1
J gene: TRBJ1-1
CDR3 protein: CASSSRDRAMNTEAFF
CDR3 DNA: TGTGCCAGCAGCTCCCGGGACAGGGCCATGAACACTGAAGCTTTCTTT

V gene: TRBV12-3/TRBV12-4
clone size: -
D gene: -
J gene: TRBJ1-4
CDR3 protein: CASSLYREDEKLFF
CDR3 DNA: TGTGCCAGCAGTTTGTACAGGGAAGATGAAAAACTGTTTTTT

V gene: TRBV21-1
clone size: -
D gene: -
J gene: TRBJ2-5
CDR3 protein: CASSKRAESQETQYF
CDR3 DNA: TGTGCCAGCAGCAAACGGGCGGAGAGCCAAGAGACCCAGTACTTC

V gene: TRBV6-2/TRBV6-3
clone size: few
D gene: TRBD1
J gene: TRBJ1-1
CDR3 protein: CASSYSADRGDTEAFF
CDR3 DNA: TGTGCCAGCAGTTACTCAGCTGACAGGGGGGACACTGAAGCTTTCTTT

V gene: TRBV20-1
clone size: many
D gene: -
J gene: TRBJ1-1
CDR3 protein: CSAAQVDTEAFF
CDR3 DNA: TGCAGTGCTGCACAGGTAGACACTGAAGCTTTCTTT

V gene: TRBV7-3
clone size: -
D gene: TRBD2
J gene: TRBJ2-2
CDR3 protein: CASSLNPPNSGGHTGELFF
CDR3 DNA: TGTGCCAGCAGCTTAAACCCCCCCAATAGCGGGGGTCACACCGGGGAGCTGTTTTTT

V gene: TRBV4-1
clone size: many
D gene: -
J gene: TRBJ2-2
CDR3 protein: CASSQFGGELFF
CDR3 DNA: TGCGCCAGCAGCCAATTCGGCGGGGAGCTGTTTTTT

V gene: TRBV27
clone size: few
D gene: -
J gene: TRBJ2-7
CDR3 protein: CASSLPASGAEQYF
CDR3 DNA: TGTGCCAGCAGTTTACCCGCTTCGGGGGCCGAGCAGTACTTC

V gene: TRBV4-3
clone size: many
D gene: -
J gene: TRBJ2-1
CDR3 protein: CASSQGTARYNEQFF
CDR3 DNA: TGCGCCAGCAGCCAAGGGACAGCCAGGTACAATGAGCAGTTCTTC

V gene: TRBV23-1
clone size: -
D gene: -
J gene: TRBJ1-3
CDR3 protein: CASIRPTPSGNTIYF
CDR3 DNA: TGCGCCAGCATCCGACCCACACCCTCTGGAAACACCATATATTTT

V gene: TRBV5-1
clone size: -
D gene: -
J gene: TRBJ1-2
CDR3 protein: CDSSLASTELWGYTF
CDR3 DNA: TGCGACAGCAGCTTGGCTTCGACGGAGCTATGGGGCTACACCTTC

V gene: TRBV7-2
clone size: few
D gene: TRBD2
J gene: TRBJ2-1
CDR3 protein: CASSPSGSGGWNEQFF
CDR3 DNA: TGTGCCAGCAGCCCCAGTGGTAGCGGGGGGTGGAATGAGCAGTTCTTC

V gene: TRBV4-1
clone size: few
D gene: -
J gene: TRBJ1-2
CDR3 protein: CASRSGRGADYGYTF
CDR3 DNA: TGCGCCAGCAGGAGCGGTCGGGGGGCTGACTATGGCTACACCTTC

V gene: TRBV7-9
clone size: -
D gene: TRBD2
J gene: TRBJ2-7
CDR3 protein: CASTLSGGAPYEQYF
CDR3 DNA: TGTGCCAGCACCCTTAGCGGGGGGGCCCCCTACGAGCAGTACTTC

V gene: TRBV28
clone size: many
D gene: TRBD1
J gene: TRBJ2-1
CDR3 protein: CASSPPRTGKEQFF
CDR3 DNA: TGTGCCAGCAGTCCCCCTCGGACAGGAAAGGAGCAGTTCTTC

V gene: TRBV7-2
clone size: few
D gene: -
J gene: TRBJ1-2
CDR3 protein: CASSLGRRGPRHGYTF
CDR3 DNA: TGTGCCAGCAGCCTAGGGCGGCGGGGGCCGAGGCATGGCTACACCTTC

V gene: TRBV10-3
clone size: few
D gene: -
J gene: TRBJ2-6
CDR3 protein: CAISERREISSGANVLTF
CDR3 DNA: TGTGCCATCAGTGAGCGAAGGGAGATAAGCTCTGGGGCCAACGTCCTGACTTTC

V gene: TRBV5-1
clone size: many
D gene: -
J gene: TRBJ2-5
CDR3 protein: CASSLVQGRGQETQYF
CDR3 DNA: TGCGCCAGCAGCTTGGTACAGGGACGGGGACAAGAGACCCAGTACTTC

V gene: TRBV29-1
clone size: few
D gene: -
J gene: TRBJ2-1
CDR3 protein: CSVALLVSQFF
CDR3 DNA: TGCAGCGTTGCCCTACTAGTTTCTCAGTTCTTC

V gene: TRBV6-5
clone size: -
D gene: TRBD1
J gene: TRBJ2-3
CDR3 protein: CASSRTGVLADTQYF
CDR3 DNA: TGTGCCAGCAGTCGGACAGGGGTCTTGGCAGATACGCAGTATTTT

V gene: TRBV29-1
clone size: few
D gene: -
J gene: TRBJ2-7
CDR3 protein: CSVGRGLGFYEQYF
CDR3 DNA: TGCAGCGTTGGAAGGGGTCTCGGGTTCTACGAGCAGTACTTC

V gene: TRBV7-2
clone size: many
D gene: -
J gene: TRBJ1-2
CDR3 protein: CASSRNQGNYGYTF
CDR3 DNA: TGTGCCAGCAGCAGAAACCAGGGGAACTATGGCTACACCTTC

V gene: TRBV5-1
clone size: few
D gene: TRBD2
J gene: TRBJ2-3
CDR3 protein: CASSFEPAGVADTQYF
CDR3 DNA: TGCGCCAGCAGCTTCGAACCAGCGGGGGTTGCAGATACGCAGTATTTT

V gene: TRBV4-3
clone size: -
D gene: -
J gene: TRBJ2-6
CDR3 protein: CASSPGRGSGANVLTF
CDR3 DNA: TGCGCCAGCAGCCCTGGACGCGGCTCTGGGGCCAACGTCCTGACTTTC

V gene: TRBV27
clone size: few
D gene: -
J gene: TRBJ2-7
CDR3 protein: CASSLNRVHEQYF
CDR3 DNA: TGTGCCAGCAGTTTGAACAGGGTCCACGAGCAGTACTTC

V gene: TRBV5-1
clone size: -
D gene: -
J gene: TRBJ2-2
CDR3 protein: CASSRVGELFF
CDR3 DNA: TGCGCCAGCAGTCGGGTCGGGGAGCTGTTTTTT

V gene: TRBV7-8
clone size: -
D gene: -
J gene: TRBJ1-5
CDR3 protein: CASRPSLGMGANSNQPQHF
CDR3 DNA: TGTGCCAGCAGACCCTCACTCGGCATGGGGGCGAATAGCAATCAGCCCCAGCATTTT

V gene: TRBV4-3
clone size: few
D gene: -
J gene: TRBJ2-3
CDR3 protein: CASSQDQETGTDTQYF
CDR3 DNA: TGCGCCAGCAGCCAAGACCAAGAGACGGGCACAGATACGCAGTATTTT

V gene: TRBV5-6
clone size: -
D gene: -
J gene: TRBJ1-1
CDR3 protein: CASSISLPAAWLGSREAFF
CDR3 DNA: TGTGCCAGCAGTATATCTTTGCCAGCAGCTTGGCTCGGGTCTCGTGAAGCTTTCTTT

V gene: TRBV5-1
clone size: -
D gene: -
J gene: TRBJ2-2
CDR3 protein: CASSLRTGDTWELFF
CDR3 DNA: TGCGCCAGCAGCTTACGGACGGGGGACACCTGGGAGCTGTTTTTT

V gene: TRBV13
clone size: few
D gene: -
J gene: TRBJ2-1
CDR3 protein: CASSPRTLNYNEQFF
CDR3 DNA: TGTGCCAGCAGCCCGCGGACCCTGAACTACAATGAGCAGTTCTTC